The present entry profiles one T cell receptor beta chain with its context. This sample is part of a study of blood T cells in healthy people across ages. Primers used in a second PCR of about 6 to 12 cycles were a sample-barcoded 5' primer and a J-beta primer mix. TCRdb re-analysed the 5' RACE reads in MiXCR, keeping a single row per CDR3 protein. Of approximately 1,700,000 distinct CDR3 sequences in the sample, around 40% were seen once. This receptor was obtained from a human donor in good health. Sequenced sample: blood.

CDR3 sequence (DNA): TGCAGTGCTAGACGGTGGCGGGAGGGGAATTCACCCCTCCACTTT. Its translation: CSARRWREGNSPLHF. The V gene is TRBV20-1, the J gene TRBJ1-6; possible D gene TRBD1, 5 bases. Deletions cut 2 bases from V and 7 bases from J, with 15 bases between. CDR1 and CDR2 (germline): DFQATT, SNEGSKA (reference sequence). This CDR3 has 15 residues.